This passage covers 27 T cell receptor beta chains from one sample sequenced in a study of T cell responses to AZD1222 COVID-19 vaccine. Sequenced by immunoSEQ multiplex PCR; TCRdb stores in-frame clones only, minus some. This table has around 120,000 clones, roughly 86% appearing once. The specimen comprised peripheral blood, sampled on day 0 of AZD1222 vaccination. The receptor set was obtained from an adult in good health.

The gene calls are TRBV2 and TRBJ2-7; D perhaps matches TRBD1 (6 bases). Trimming pared 0 bases from V and 4 bases from J, leaving 13 bases between. The CDR3 is 15 amino acids. CDR1 and CDR2 from the germline V gene are SNHLY and FYNNEI. CDR3 in amino acids: CASSEARDTGYEQYF. The DNA of the CDR3 is TGTGCCAGCAGTGAAGCCAGGGATACAGGGTACGAGCAGTACTTC.

This clone was detected a few times. The chain joins TRBV5-6 to TRBJ2-2; 7 positions match TRBD1. Germline CDR1 reads SGHDT; CDR2 reads YYEEEE. The CDR3 has 18 residues. V gave up 0 bases and J gave up 8 bases; unmatched junction bases: 16. The DNA of the CDR3 is TGTGCCAGCAGCTTGGCCATCCCAGGGGGAACATCTTCGGGGGAGCTGTTTTTT. This gives the protein CASSLAIPGGTSSGELFF.

The V and J genes are TRBV20-1 and TRBJ2-5, with unresolved D. The V and J ends lost 3 bases and 3 bases respectively, with 11 bases between them. This CDR3 region has 13 residues. From germline, CDR1 is DFQATT and CDR2 SNEGSKA (reference sequence). The CDR3 here is CSASQGIEETQYF. CDR3 coding DNA: TGCAGTGCTAGTCAAGGGATCGAAGAGACCCAGTACTTC.

The J gene is TRBJ1-1, the V gene TRBV5-6; TRBD1 might be the D (6 bases). The CDR3 runs to 13 residues. V was clipped by 6 bases and J by 3 bases, with 12 bases between them. Germline V gene sequence: CDR1 SGHDT, CDR2 YYEEEE. The CDR3 nucleotides are TGTGCCAGCACCGAAGGGGGGGACACTGAAGCTTTCTTT. It specifies CASTEGGDTEAFF. Based on the CDR3 plus reference TRBV5-6 and TRBJ1-1, the full variable domain is DAGVTQSPTHLIKTRGQQVTLRCSPKSGHDTVSWYQQALGQGPQFIFQYYEEEERQRGNFPDRFSGHQFPNYSSELNVNALLLGDSALYLCASTEGGDTEAFFGQGTRLTVV.

This clone was seen once. The chain joins TRBV6-5 to TRBJ1-1; D unclear. Germline CDR1 reads MNHEY; CDR2 reads SVGAGI. V lost 9 bases and J 1 base, leaving 12 bases between the germline ends. The CDR3 is 13 residues long. The CDR3 spells CASTQIGNTEAFF. Here the CDR3 DNA reads TGTGCCAGTACGCAAATTGGGAACACTGAAGCTTTCTTT.

This chain links TRBV6-1 with TRBJ2-3; 8 bases match TRBD1. J was trimmed by 4 bases and V by 1 base; bases with no gene match: 4. The CDR3 is 15 residues long. CDR1 MNHNS and CDR2 SASEGT come from the germline V gene. The CDR3 nucleotides are TGTGCCAGCAGTGAAGGGCAGGGGGCCCCAGATACGCAGTATTTT. Amino acids: CASSEGQGAPDTQYF.

The V call is TRBV29-1, the J call TRBJ1-4; D not resolved. This CDR3 region has 14 residues. Trimming took 4 bases from V and 0 from J, leaving 9 bases between them. The V gene's germline CDR1 is SQVTM and CDR2 ANQGSEA. The CDR3 coding sequence is TGCAGCGTTGTCTTGAATGCAACTAATGAAAAACTGTTTTTT. It yields the protein CSVVLNATNEKLFF.

The V gene is TRBV9, the J gene TRBJ2-7; 13 bases map to TRBD2. The germline V gene encodes CDR1 SGDLS and CDR2 YYNGEE. The CDR3 is 16 amino acids. V was pared by 4 bases and J by 3 bases, with 7 bases of the junction left unmatched. CDR3 sequence: CASSPLGTSGIYEQYF. CDR3 nucleotide sequence: TGTGCCAGCAGCCCTCTCGGGACTAGCGGGATCTACGAGCAGTACTTC.

This clone was seen a few times. V gene TRBV3-1 (or the pseudogene TRBV3-2) combines with J gene TRBJ2-1, with a weak D call TRBD2 (7 bases). Trimming removed 0 bases from V and 3 bases from J, with 18 bases in between. Germline V gene lookup returns CDR1 LGHDT and CDR2 YNNKEL (reference sequence). The CDR3 runs to 18 residues. CDR3 in DNA: TGTGCCAGCAGCCAAGATCTTGAACGGGGGGCCAGCTACAATGAGCAGTTCTTC. Its protein product is CASSQDLERGASYNEQFF.

This clone appeared once. V gene TRBV27 combines with J gene TRBJ1-3, with 10 positions matching TRBD1. Germline V gene data show CDR1 as MNHEY and CDR2 as SMNVEV (reference sequence). V shed 1 base, J shed 6 bases, and the junction held 3 bases outside the gene matches. The CDR3 totals 15 residues. The DNA for the CDR3 is TGTGCCAGCAGTTTATTAGGGACAGGGGCAAACACCATATATTTT. The encoded protein is CASSLLGTGANTIYF.

The chain is built from TRBV5-1 and TRBJ1-6, with 7 bases matching TRBD1. Trimming cost V 3 bases and J 7 bases; bases outside gene matches: 4. The CDR3 sequence is 14 residues long. Germline values: CDR1 SGHRS, CDR2 YFSETQ. Here the CDR3 reads CASSSGQENSPLHF. The CDR3 DNA reads TGCGCCAGCAGCTCCGGACAGGAAAATTCACCCCTCCACTTT.

The chain couples TRBV12-3 or TRBV12-4 to TRBJ1-1; the D is unclear. The CDR3 contains 13 residues. Deletions cut 4 bases from V and 0 bases from J, with 6 bases between. The CDR3 here is CASSWMMNTEAFF. The CDR3 DNA reads as TGTGCCAGCAGTTGGATGATGAACACTGAAGCTTTCTTT.

This clone was seen once. The chain combines TRBV30 with TRBJ2-3, with TRBD1 identical over 7 bases. The germline gives CDR1 GTSNPN, CDR2 SVGIG (reference sequence). The CDR3 has 21 amino acids. Trimming at V came to 4 bases and at J to 6 bases, leaving 31 bases not matched to a gene. The DNA for the CDR3 is TGTGCCTGGACCCGCGCGTTTCGCAGGCAGGGGGACGGCCCCCCACGGGATACGCAGTATTTT. Translating it yields CAWTRAFRRQGDGPPRDTQYF.

The gene calls are TRBV29-1 and TRBJ1-2; D is perhaps TRBD1 (5 bases). Germline CDR1 and CDR2: SQVTM and ANQGSEA. CDR3 length equals 11 residues. V lost 7 bases and J lost 6, with 12 bases in between. CDR3 sequence: CSDWGSDGYTF. Here the CDR3 DNA reads TGCAGCGATTGGGGGTCCGATGGCTACACCTTC.

The rearrangement uses TRBV2 and TRBJ1-4, with D tentatively TRBD1 (6 bases). V lost 6 bases, J lost 5 bases, and 16 bases lay in between. Germline V gene sequence: CDR1 SNHLY, CDR2 FYNNEI. There are 15 residues in the CDR3. CDR3 sequence (DNA): TGTGCCAGCAGGGACCGGGACACCCCAAATGAAAAACTGTTTTTT. This translates into CASRDRDTPNEKLFF.

The chain recombines TRBV6-6 with TRBJ2-7; TRBD2 might be the D (7 bases). V was cut by 8 bases and J by 6 bases, with 14 bases left in between. Germline CDR1 is MNHNY and CDR2 is SVGAGI (reference sequence). This CDR3 spans 12 amino acids. As DNA, the CDR3 is TGTGCCAGCTCCAAGGGGGGGTCCGAGCAGTACTTC. It is translated as CASSKGGSEQYF.

The rearrangement uses TRBV6-1 and TRBJ1-6, with D unclear. Germline V gives CDR1 MNHNS, CDR2 SASEGT. V shed 1 base and J shed 9 bases, with 7 bases lying between them. The CDR3 sequence is 13 residues long. CDR3 region: CASSEGRSSPLHF. The CDR3 DNA follows: TGTGCCAGCAGTGAAGGGCGAAGTTCACCCCTCCACTTT.

This sequence joins TRBV7-9 and TRBJ2-7; D remains ambiguous. The germline CDR1 and CDR2 sequences are SEHNR and FQNEAQ (reference sequence). V was trimmed by 4 bases and J by 3 bases, leaving 13 bases between them. The CDR3 runs to 14 residues. Here the CDR3 DNA reads TGTGCCAGCAGCTCCCAAGAACTACTCTACGAGCAGTACTTC. It codes for CASSSQELLYEQYF. Together with reference TRBV7-9 and TRBJ2-7, the CDR3 gives the full variable domain: DTGVSQNPRHKITKRGQNVTFRCDPISEHNRLYWYRQTLGQGPEFLTYFQNEAQLEKSRLLSDRFSAERPKGSFSTLEIQRTEQGDSAMYLCASSSQELLYEQYFGPGTRLTVT.

This chain joins TRBV7-2 and TRBJ2-7; TRBD2 might be the D (6 bases). V shed 2 bases and J shed 3 bases, with 14 bases lying between them. The V gene's germline CDR1 is SGHTA and CDR2 FQGNSA. There are 15 residues in the CDR3. CDR3 sequence: CASSLTEGRSYEQYF. The CDR3 nucleotides read TGTGCCAGCAGCTTAACGGAGGGACGTAGCTACGAGCAGTACTTC.

This rearrangement joins TRBV11-2 to TRBJ1-1; D unresolved. The CDR3 has 11 residues. Germline V lookup: CDR1 SGHAT, CDR2 FQNNGV. V shed 5 bases and J shed 0 bases, with 1 base lying between them. The CDR3 nucleotides are TGTGCCAGCAGCCTGAACACTGAAGCTTTCTTT. It encodes CASSLNTEAFF.

The chain carries TRBV3-1 (or the pseudogene TRBV3-2) and TRBJ1-1; 9 nucleotides align to TRBD1. Unmatched junction bases numbered 9, after V lost 3 bases and J lost 4 bases. Germline CDR1 and CDR2: LGHDT and YNNKEL (reference sequence). The CDR3 is made up of 16 amino acids. The CDR3 sequence: CASSHLRATGGTEAFF. CDR3 sequence (DNA): TGTGCCAGCAGCCACCTTAGGGCGACAGGGGGCACTGAAGCTTTCTTT.

The V gene is TRBV19, the J gene TRBJ1-2; TRBD1 aligns across 8 bases. The CDR3 totals 16 residues. Germline CDR1 LNHDA, CDR2 SQIVND (reference sequence). Trimming at V came to 4 bases and at J to 4 bases, leaving 11 bases not matched to a gene. CDR3 nucleotide sequence: TGTGCCAGTAGTAGCACGGGATTGGACAGGGTCTATGGCTACACCTTC. It specifies CASSSTGLDRVYGYTF.

This chain joins TRBV10-2 and TRBJ1-2; tentative D call: TRBD1 (5 bases). Germline V CDR1 and CDR2: WSHSY, SAAADI. The CDR3 length is 18 residues. Trimming took off 3 bases at V and 6 bases at J, with 26 bases between the two ends. CDR3 region: CASSEREKGPFRRDGYTF. CDR3 bases: TGCGCCAGCAGTGAAAGGGAGAAGGGACCCTTCAGAAGGGATGGCTACACCTTC.

This chain connects TRBV5-5 to TRBJ1-4; 7 positions match TRBD1. With 3 bases clipped from V and 7 bases from J, the junction kept 6 bases outside the gene matches. Germline CDR1 SGHKS, CDR2 YYEKEE (reference sequence). The CDR3 runs 14 residues. In DNA form, the CDR3 reads TGTGCCAGCAGCTCGGACAGGCTCGGTGAAAAACTGTTTTTT. Its protein product is CASSSDRLGEKLFF.

This clone was found a few times. This sequence joins TRBV5-8 and TRBJ2-3, with D perhaps TRBD2 (5 bases). The CDR3 is 14 residues long. The V and J ends lost 6 bases and 6 bases respectively, with 17 bases between them. Germline CDR1 SGHTS, CDR2 YDEGEE. The CDR3 sequence is CASTKGEGYDTQYF. CDR3 bases: TGTGCCAGCACCAAAGGAGAGGGCTACGATACGCAGTATTTT.

The rearrangement joins TRBV5-1 to TRBJ1-5; the D is unclear. The CDR3 runs 15 residues. Germline CDR1 reads SGHRS; CDR2 reads YFSETQ. V was shortened by 0 bases and J by 2 bases, with 9 bases between the two germline ends. In nucleotides, the CDR3 is TGCGCCAGCAGCTTGGGAGTCGAGGGCAATCAGCCCCAGCATTTT. The encoded protein is CASSLGVEGNQPQHF. The full variable domain, with the rest looked up from reference TRBV5-1 and TRBJ1-5, is KAGVTQTPRYLIKTRGQQVTLSCSPISGHRSVSWYQQTPGQGLQFLFEYFSETQRNKGNFPGRFSGRQFSNSRSEMNVSTLELGDSALYLCASSLGVEGNQPQHFGDGTRLSIL.

The chain joins TRBV5-8 to TRBJ1-5; 9 bases fit TRBD1. The V and J ends lost 3 bases and 6 bases, in that order; junction bases with no gene match: 4. The CDR3 has 14 residues. Germline V gene sequence: CDR1 SGHTS, CDR2 YDEGEE. CDR3: CASSSDRGSQPQHF. DNA of the CDR3: TGTGCCAGCAGCTCGGACAGGGGAAGTCAGCCCCAGCATTTT.